The 17 T cell receptor beta chains reported below all come from one sample, sequenced in a study of T-cell memory formation after mild COVID-19. One entry per CDR3 protein results from TCRdb running MiXCR on the 5' RACE reads. The sample has over 400,000 distinct CDR3 sequences, 20% to 30% seen once; the top ten hold roughly 14%. Sequences were obtained from PBMCs or a T cell subset sorted from them (not recorded which). The receptor set was obtained from an adult woman who had mild COVID-19 (a few samples of this study predate the infection). Cell type and time point are not known.

This chain connects TRBV29-1 to TRBJ1-2, with TRBD1 identical over 9 bases. Germline V gene sequence: CDR1 SQVTM, CDR2 ANQGSEA. CDR3 length equals 12 residues. CDR3 sequence reads: CSPGQGTYGYTF. CDR3 nucleotide sequence: TGCAGTCCGGGACAGGGAACCTATGGCTACACCTTC. Filled out from reference TRBV29-1 and TRBJ1-2, the complete variable domain reads SAVISQKPSRDICQRGTSLTIQCQVDSQVTMMFWYRQQPGQSLTLIATANQGSEATYESGFVIDKFPISRPNLTFSTLTVSNMSPEDSSIYLCSPGQGTYGYTFGSGTRLTVV.

The chain joins TRBV5-1 to TRBJ1-1, with D possibly being TRBD1 (6 bases). Germline assignment: CDR1 SGHRS and CDR2 YFSETQ. CDR3 length equals 14 residues. Deletions cut 3 bases from V and 7 bases from J, with 16 bases between. The CDR3 region is CASSSSPPGVEAFF. The CDR3 nucleotides read TGCGCCAGCAGCTCCTCCCCCCCAGGGGTTGAAGCTTTCTTT.

The chain joins TRBV6-2 or TRBV6-3 to TRBJ1-1; D is ambiguous. Germline V gene data show CDR1 as MNHEY and CDR2 as SVGEGT. The CDR3 runs 12 residues. Trimming shortened V by 6 bases and J by 2 bases, and 7 bases separated the two germline ends. The CDR3 coding sequence is TGTGCCAGCAGGCGACATAACACTGAAGCTTTCTTT. Its protein product is CASRRHNTEAFF.

This clonotype was seen more than once but under ten times. V and J are TRBV7-6 and TRBJ2-7; D is uncertain. Germline V gene data show CDR1 as SGHVS and CDR2 as FNYEAQ. This CDR3 comprises 13 residues. The ends were cut back, 5 bases at V and 4 bases at J, with 12 bases in the middle. CDR3 DNA: TGTGCCAGCAGCCAAAGGCGACGGTACGAGCAGTACTTC. This translates into CASSQRRRYEQYF.

The table lists this clonotype with a few counts. The chain uses TRBV5-6 and TRBJ2-3; D is undetermined. With 4 bases removed from V and 0 bases from J, the gap between germline ends came to 12 bases. The CDR3 length is 15 residues. Germline V gives CDR1 SGHDT, CDR2 YYEEEE. The CDR3 bases are TGTGCCAGCAGCCCGACACCGACTAGCACAGATACGCAGTATTTT. Amino acids: CASSPTPTSTDTQYF.

This clonotype was seen only a few times. The chain employs TRBV7-9 and TRBJ2-1, with D possibly matching TRBD1 (5 bases). Germline CDR1 SEHNR, CDR2 FQNEAQ (reference sequence). The germline V and J ends were trimmed by 4 bases and 15 bases, with 13 bases remaining between them. The CDR3 length is 11 residues. The DNA for the CDR3 is TGTGCCAGCAGCTCTCACAGGATATTGTTCTTC. Its translation: CASSSHRILFF.

The chain uses TRBV24-1 and TRBJ2-3; D may match TRBD1 or TRBD2 (6 bases each). V dropped 1 base and J dropped 6 bases, with 22 bases sitting between them. This CDR3 has 18 amino acids. The V gene's germline CDR1 is KGHDR and CDR2 SFDVKD. The CDR3 DNA reads as TGTGCCACCAGTGATTTTTCCCCAGAGGGGGGCTTTGAGGATACGCAGTATTTT. Residues: CATSDFSPEGGFEDTQYF.

V usage is TRBV6-5 and J usage is TRBJ2-7; D is uncertain. This CDR3 has 14 residues. V dropped 0 bases and J dropped 0 bases, with 6 bases sitting between them. Germline lookup yields CDR1 MNHEY and CDR2 SVGAGI. CDR3 nucleotide sequence: TGTGCCAGCAGTTACTCCCGGAGCTCCTACGAGCAGTACTTC. This encodes CASSYSRSSYEQYF.

This clonotype was detected once. The chain has TRBV6-5 and TRBJ1-1; TRBD1 aligns across 10 bases. Germline V gives CDR1 MNHEY, CDR2 SVGAGI. V shed 6 bases and J 3 bases; nucleotides not matched to a gene: 7. The CDR3 extends over 15 amino acids. The CDR3 loop is CASSPGTGAHTEAFF. CDR3 bases: TGTGCCAGCAGCCCTGGGACAGGGGCCCACACTGAAGCTTTCTTT.

The genes are TRBV9 and TRBJ2-7; D perhaps matches TRBD1 (6 bases). V was cut by 4 bases and J by 6 bases, with 14 bases left in between. The CDR3 is 13 residues long. Germline assignment: CDR1 SGDLS and CDR2 YYNGEE. CDR3 in amino acids: CASSPQIGGEQYF. In nucleotides, the CDR3 is TGTGCCAGCAGCCCACAAATAGGGGGCGAGCAGTACTTC.

This clonotype was detected a few times. The chain links TRBV4-1 to TRBJ2-3; 7 bases match TRBD1. CDR3 size: 16 residues. J lost 3 bases, V lost 3 bases, and 9 bases had no gene match. Looked up from germline, CDR1 is MGHRA and CDR2 is YSYEKL. The CDR3 protein is CASSHLGQRGTDTQYF. CDR3 nucleotides: TGCGCCAGCAGCCACTTGGGACAGAGGGGGACAGATACGCAGTATTTT.

This clonotype was recorded a few times. The chain uses TRBV7-8 and TRBJ2-7; 11 nucleotides match TRBD2. With V trimmed by 5 bases and J by 4 bases, 7 bases remained unmatched. The CDR3 covers 15 residues. CDR1 and CDR2 (germline): SGHVS, FQNEAQ. The CDR3 reads CASSPAASGRYEQYF. Here the CDR3 DNA reads TGTGCCAGCAGCCCGGCGGCTAGCGGGAGGTACGAGCAGTACTTC. Using reference TRBV7-8 and TRBJ2-7 for the parts outside the CDR3, the full variable domain is GAGVSQSPRYKVAKRGQDVALRCDPISGHVSLFWYQQALGQGPEFLTYFQNEAQLDKSGLPSDRFFAERPEGSVSTLKIQRTQQEDSAVYLCASSPAASGRYEQYFGPGTRLTVT.

This clonotype appeared a single time. The rearrangement uses TRBV2 and TRBJ2-7; a possible D gene is TRBD1 (5 bases). This CDR3 region has 14 residues. V shed 4 bases and J shed 0 bases, with 10 bases lying between them. CDR1 and CDR2 from the germline V gene are SNHLY and FYNNEI. Here the CDR3 reads CASSGGRASYEQYF. The CDR3 DNA follows: TGTGCCAGCAGTGGGGGCAGGGCCTCCTACGAGCAGTACTTC.

The CDR3, as DNA: TGCGCCAGCAGCCGCTTAGGGACCGGACAGTCAGTCAATGAGCAGTTCTTC. Its protein is CASSRLGTGQSVNEQFF. The chain carries TRBV4-1 and TRBJ2-1; the D gene is possibly TRBD1 (6 bases). CDR1 MGHRA and CDR2 YSYEKL come from the germline V gene. Trimming removed 4 bases at V and 6 bases at J, with 22 bases between. CDR3 length equals 17 residues.

This clonotype has only a few counts. This chain uses TRBV5-1 with TRBJ1-1, with a tentative D call TRBD1 (6 bases). The germline V gene has CDR1 SGHRS and CDR2 YFSETQ. V lost 3 bases and J 5 bases, leaving 20 bases between the germline ends. This CDR3 region has 16 residues. This CDR3 is CASSSVQGSGLTEAFF. CDR3 nucleotide sequence: TGCGCCAGCAGCTCGGTACAGGGAAGCGGGTTGACTGAAGCTTTCTTT. The full variable domain, its missing parts supplied by reference TRBV5-1 and TRBJ1-1, is KAGVTQTPRYLIKTRGQQVTLSCSPISGHRSVSWYQQTPGQGLQFLFEYFSETQRNKGNFPGRFSGRQFSNSRSEMNVSTLELGDSALYLCASSSVQGSGLTEAFFGQGTRLTVV.

The V call is TRBV27, the J call TRBJ2-7, with a tentative D call TRBD2 (6 bases). This CDR3 contains 14 residues. Trimming pared 3 bases from V and 4 bases from J, leaving 13 bases between. The germline gives CDR1 MNHEY, CDR2 SMNVEV (reference sequence). CDR3 sequence (DNA): TGTGCCAGCAGTTTGGGACTCGGTGGGTACGAGCAGTACTTC. This gives the protein CASSLGLGGYEQYF.

J is TRBJ2-5 and V is TRBV29-1; D might be TRBD2 (6 bases). The CDR3 totals 13 residues. The V gene lost 1 base and the J gene lost 4 bases, with 10 bases spanning the gap. Germline CDR1 SQVTM, CDR2 ANQGSEA. CDR3 sequence reads: CSVEAGEGETQYF. For the CDR3, the DNA is TGCAGCGTTGAAGCGGGAGAGGGAGAGACCCAGTACTTC.